The 21 T cell receptor beta chains presented below share a single source sample, sequenced in a study of cytomegalovirus exposure and HLA in healthy donors. Both 60 Vbeta primers and 13 Jbeta primers went into the PCR. Sequenced by immunoSEQ multiplex PCR; TCRdb stores in-frame clones only, minus some. The data hold around 150,000 clones, with 76% observed a single time. The source material was PBMCs. These receptors originate from a woman aged 40 to 50 in good health and CMV-seronegative.

J is TRBJ2-3 and V is TRBV10-2, with TRBD2 matching over 11 bases. CDR1 is WSHSY and CDR2 is SAAADI in the germline V gene. The CDR3 has 17 residues. The trim removed 2 bases at V and 6 bases at J, leaving 10 bases unmatched. The CDR3 bases are TGCGCCAGCAGTGAGCGCCTAGTAGCGGGAGGGCTGGATACGCAGTATTTT. It encodes CASSERLVAGGLDTQYF.

Note on this clone: The junction departs from the called germline gene at one end, perhaps through a read error. This rearrangement joins TRBV7-9 to TRBJ1-6, with D possibly matching TRBD1 (6 bases). Germline loops: CDR1 SEHNR, CDR2 FQNEAQ (reference sequence). This CDR3 has 17 amino acids. CDR3 loop: CSSSGRGQGLPPWALHF. The CDR3 coding sequence is TGTTCCAGCAGCGGCAGGGGTCAGGGTTTGCCCCCATGGGCCCTCCACTTT.

In its sample, this clone was seen once. The gene calls are TRBV28 and TRBJ1-4; 9 bases line up with TRBD1. The length of the CDR3 is 15 residues. Germline V CDR1 and CDR2: MDHEN, SYDVKM. After removal of 5 bases from V and 13 bases from J, the junction contained 14 bases not matched to a gene. The CDR3 protein is CASSPGTGSFGRLFF. The CDR3 DNA follows: TGTGCCAGCAGTCCCGGGACAGGGTCCTTTGGGCGACTGTTTTTT.

Concerning this clone itself: The identical CDR3 is also encoded by other nucleotide sequences in the sample. The rearrangement links TRBV7-9 to TRBJ2-7; D possibly corresponds to TRBD1 (5 bases). Germline-derived CDR1 and CDR2 are SEHNR and FQNEAQ (reference sequence). The germline V and J ends were trimmed by 3 bases and 2 bases, with 11 bases remaining between them. The CDR3 spans 14 residues. The CDR3, as DNA: TGTGCCAGCAGCTTTGGTACAGGACCCTACGAGCAGTACTTC. Protein sequence: CASSFGTGPYEQYF. The whole variable domain, filled in from reference TRBV7-9 and TRBJ2-7, reads DTGVSQNPRHKITKRGQNVTFRCDPISEHNRLYWYRQTLGQGPEFLTYFQNEAQLEKSRLLSDRFSAERPKGSFSTLEIQRTEQGDSAMYLCASSFGTGPYEQYFGPGTRLTVT.

The V call is TRBV10-2, the J call TRBJ1-1; 7 bases are shared with TRBD1. The CDR3 covers 14 residues. Germline loops: CDR1 WSHSY, CDR2 SAAADI. The V segment lost 7 bases and the J segment 6 bases; nucleotides outside the gene matches: 11. CDR3 loop: CASKGGRISSEAFF. The CDR3 DNA reads as TGCGCCAGCAAAGGGGGCAGGATCTCATCTGAAGCTTTCTTT.

This clone showed up just a few times. This rearrangement joins TRBV7-9 to TRBJ2-7, with TRBD2 matching over 8 bases. The CDR3 has 13 residues. The trim removed 8 bases at V and 6 bases at J, leaving 9 bases unmatched. Germline CDR1 SEHNR, CDR2 FQNEAQ (reference sequence). The CDR3 DNA follows: TGTGCCAGCCACCCGCGGGGGGCGCTCGAGCAGTACTTC. Encoded protein: CASHPRGALEQYF.

The chain recombines TRBV7-9 with TRBJ1-1, with a tentative D call TRBD1 (5 bases). The CDR3 totals 15 residues. V gave up 0 bases and J gave up 6 bases, with 14 bases separating them. CDR1 is SEHNR, CDR2 FQNEAQ, per germline (reference sequence). The CDR3 loop is CASSLANGRGAEAFF. CDR3 nucleotide sequence: TGTGCCAGCAGCTTAGCCAACGGCCGGGGGGCTGAAGCTTTCTTT.

CDR3 sequence reads: CAISESRGIGPAGDTF. CDR3 in DNA: TGTGCCATCAGTGAGTCCCGGGGGATTGGGCCCGCGGGGGACACCTTC. The V and J genes are TRBV10-3 and TRBJ1-2; D perhaps matches TRBD1 (5 bases). Per germline, CDR1 ENHRY and CDR2 SYGVKD. The V end lost 0 bases, the J end lost 12 bases, and 23 bases lay between the germline ends. There are 16 residues in the CDR3.

This clone occurred a few times. J is TRBJ2-7 and V is TRBV5-1; D is unclear. CDR1 SGHRS and CDR2 YFSETQ come from the germline V gene. CDR3 length: 14 residues. V was trimmed by 4 bases and J by 3 bases, leaving 14 bases between them. The CDR3 sequence: CASSKDRTYYEQYF. CDR3 bases: TGCGCCAGCAGCAAAGATAGAACCTACTACGAGCAGTACTTC.

This clone was recorded a few times. The rearrangement uses TRBV6-1 and TRBJ1-2, with D possibly TRBD1 on 6 matching bases. Germline V CDR1 and CDR2: MNHNS, SASEGT. The CDR3 runs to 13 residues. V was cut by 3 bases and J by 4 bases, with 9 bases left in between. CDR3 amino acids: CASSETGAYGYTF. The CDR3 coding sequence is TGTGCCAGCAGTGAGACAGGAGCCTATGGCTACACCTTC.

The sample holds a few counts of this clone. The chain links TRBV29-1 to TRBJ2-7; 8 positions match TRBD1. CDR1 and CDR2 (germline): SQVTM, ANQGSEA. Losses at the gene ends were 7 bases for V and 7 bases for J; bases not matched to a gene: 15. The CDR3 length is 14 residues. CDR3 sequence: CSAIRTGYSREQYF. As DNA, the CDR3 is TGCAGCGCAATCCGGACAGGGTACTCGAGGGAGCAGTACTTC.

This rearrangement joins TRBV2 to TRBJ1-6; D gene uncertain. V was shortened by 3 bases and J by 5 bases, with 5 bases between the two germline ends. The germline V gene has CDR1 SNHLY and CDR2 FYNNEI. The CDR3 runs to 13 residues. For the CDR3, the DNA is TGTGCCAGCAGTGAGAGGGATAATTCACCCCTCCACTTT. Its protein product is CASSERDNSPLHF.

The rearrangement joins TRBV4-1 to TRBJ1-4; no reliable D call. The CDR3 is 17 amino acids. Trimming shortened V by 1 base and J by 3 bases, and 15 bases separated the two germline ends. Looked up from germline, CDR1 is MGHRA and CDR2 is YSYEKL. In DNA form, the CDR3 reads TGCGCCAGCAGCCAAGCTTTCCCCTCGCAGGCTAATGAAAAACTGTTTTTT. Translated: CASSQAFPSQANEKLFF.

This chain uses TRBV5-4 with TRBJ2-5; 8 positions agree with TRBD1. The closer fit of TRBJ2-7 to the DNA end suggests the J call may be wrong. The germline gives CDR1 SGHNT, CDR2 YYREEE (reference sequence). CDR3 size: 13 residues. The CDR3: CASSVDRAREQYF. CDR3 coding DNA: TGTGCCAGCAGCGTGGACAGGGCTCGCGAGCAGTACTTC.

With respect to this clone: One junction end disagrees with the germline gene, perhaps due to a read error. The chain links TRBV2 to TRBJ2-7, with TRBD2 matching 9 bases. The CDR3 totals 14 residues. Germline assignment: CDR1 SNHLY and CDR2 FYNNEI. The DNA for the CDR3 is TGTGCCAGCAGTGAAGCGCTTGGTAGCGGGAGTTTTGGGTTC. As protein: CASSEALGSGSFGF. Based on the CDR3 plus reference TRBV2 and TRBJ2-7, the full variable domain is EPEVTQTPSHQVTQMGQEVILRCVPISNHLYFYWYRQILGQKVEFLVSFYNNEISEKSEIFDDQFSVERPDGSNFTLKIRSTKLEDSAMYFCASSEALGSGSFGFGPGTRLTVT.

The chain has TRBV7-9 and TRBJ2-7, with TRBD1 matching 10 bases. V was clipped by 8 bases and J by 7 bases; unmatched bases: 8. This CDR3 is built from 13 residues. Germline loops: CDR1 SEHNR, CDR2 FQNEAQ (reference sequence). The CDR3 DNA reads as TGTGCCAGCGGGGGACAGGGGAAAGAAGAGCAGTACTTC. Translating gives CASGGQGKEEQYF.

The chain joins TRBV5-1 to TRBJ2-7, with 9 bases that match TRBD2. This CDR3 has 17 amino acids. Trimming cost V 0 bases and J 2 bases; bases outside gene matches: 9. Germline CDR1 is SGHRS and CDR2 is YFSETQ. The CDR3 region has the DNA TGCGCCAGCAGCTTGGAGTTGGCGGGGGGGAACCCCTACGAGCAGTACTTC. Its protein product is CASSLELAGGNPYEQYF. Using reference TRBV5-1 and TRBJ2-7 for the parts outside the CDR3, the full variable domain is KAGVTQTPRYLIKTRGQQVTLSCSPISGHRSVSWYQQTPGQGLQFLFEYFSETQRNKGNFPGRFSGRQFSNSRSEMNVSTLELGDSALYLCASSLELAGGNPYEQYFGPGTRLTVT.

Here the CDR3 DNA reads TGTGCCAGCAGTGGGACTAGCGGAGAAGAGACCCAGTACTTC. Translated: CASSGTSGEETQYF. The genes are TRBV4-2 and TRBJ2-5; 11 nucleotides match TRBD2. There are 14 residues in the CDR3. Germline loops: CDR1 LGHNA, CDR2 YNFKEQ. J was trimmed by 3 bases and V by 6 bases; bases with no gene match: 3.

The J gene is TRBJ1-4, the V gene TRBV28; TRBD1 matches 11 bases. Germline V gives CDR1 MDHEN, CDR2 SYDVKM. The CDR3 totals 17 residues. The trim removed 3 bases at V and 5 bases at J, leaving 8 bases unmatched. The CDR3 is CASSLYGQGAWNEKLFF. For the CDR3, the DNA is TGTGCCAGCAGTTTGTACGGACAGGGGGCCTGGAATGAAAAACTGTTTTTT.

The chain carries TRBV4-2 and TRBJ2-3; 14 bases are a match to TRBD2. CDR3 length equals 16 residues. From germline, CDR1 is LGHNA and CDR2 YNFKEQ. Losses at the gene ends were 3 bases for V and 3 bases for J; bases not matched to a gene: 2. The CDR3 sequence is CASSQTSGGATDTQYF. The CDR3 region has the DNA TGTGCCAGCAGCCAGACTAGCGGGGGGGCAACAGATACGCAGTATTTT.

The V gene is TRBV15, the J gene TRBJ2-1, with TRBD2 identical over 14 bases. This CDR3 contains 20 residues. Germline V gene data show CDR1 as LNHNV and CDR2 as YYDKDF (reference sequence). V lost 4 bases, J lost 4 bases, and 15 bases stayed unmatched. The CDR3 region is CATSTLSVGLAGGKYNEQFF. The CDR3 bases are TGTGCCACCAGCACCCTAAGTGTCGGACTAGCGGGGGGCAAGTACAATGAGCAGTTCTTC.